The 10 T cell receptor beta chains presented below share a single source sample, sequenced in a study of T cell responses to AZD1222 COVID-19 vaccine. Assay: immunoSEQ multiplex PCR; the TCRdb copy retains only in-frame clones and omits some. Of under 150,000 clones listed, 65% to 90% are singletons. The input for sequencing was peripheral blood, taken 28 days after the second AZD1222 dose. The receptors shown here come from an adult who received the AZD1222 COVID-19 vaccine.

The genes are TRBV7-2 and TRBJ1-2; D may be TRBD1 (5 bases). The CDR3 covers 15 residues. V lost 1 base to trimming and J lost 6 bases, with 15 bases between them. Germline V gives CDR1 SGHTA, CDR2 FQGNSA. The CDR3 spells CASSLESGTPHGYTF. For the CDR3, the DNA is TGTGCCAGCAGCTTAGAGTCAGGGACCCCTCATGGCTACACCTTC.

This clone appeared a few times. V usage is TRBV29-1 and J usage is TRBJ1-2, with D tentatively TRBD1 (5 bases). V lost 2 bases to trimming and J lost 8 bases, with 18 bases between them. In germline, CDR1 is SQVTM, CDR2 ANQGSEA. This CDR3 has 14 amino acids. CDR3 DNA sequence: TGCAGCGTTGAAAGTCCGGGACGGGGTTTCGGCTACACCTTC. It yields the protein CSVESPGRGFGYTF.

CDR3 in DNA: TGTGCCAGCAGTCCGGGACAGGTCGGCTACGAGCAGTACTTC. This translates into CASSPGQVGYEQYF. The J gene is TRBJ2-7, the V gene TRBV2; the match to TRBD1 covers 8 bases. Germline trimming cut 5 bases from V and 3 bases from J; bases unmatched to any gene: 6. The CDR3 is 14 amino acids. Germline V gene sequence: CDR1 SNHLY, CDR2 FYNNEI.

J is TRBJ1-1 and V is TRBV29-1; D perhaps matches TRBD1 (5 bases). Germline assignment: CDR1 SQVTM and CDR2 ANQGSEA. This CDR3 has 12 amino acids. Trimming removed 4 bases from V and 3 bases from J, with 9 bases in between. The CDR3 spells CSVGGSDTEAFF. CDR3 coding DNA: TGCAGCGTTGGGGGGAGCGACACTGAAGCTTTCTTT. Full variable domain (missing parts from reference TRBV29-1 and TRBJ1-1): SAVISQKPSRDICQRGTSLTIQCQVDSQVTMMFWYRQQPGQSLTLIATANQGSEATYESGFVIDKFPISRPNLTFSTLTVSNMSPEDSSIYLCSVGGSDTEAFFGQGTRLTVV.

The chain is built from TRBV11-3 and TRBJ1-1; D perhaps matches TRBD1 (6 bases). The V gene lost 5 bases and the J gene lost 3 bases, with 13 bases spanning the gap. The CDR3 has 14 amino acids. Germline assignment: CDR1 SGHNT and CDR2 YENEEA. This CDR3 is CASSQTGLDTEAFF. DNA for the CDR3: TGTGCCAGCAGCCAGACAGGTCTGGACACTGAAGCTTTCTTT. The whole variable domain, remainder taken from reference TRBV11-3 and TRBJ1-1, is EAGVVQSPRYKIIEKKQPVAFWCNPISGHNTLYWYLQNLGQGPELLIRYENEEAVDDSQLPKDRFSAERLKGVDSTLKIQPAELGDSAVYLCASSQTGLDTEAFFGQGTRLTVV.

For the CDR3, the DNA is TGCGCCAGCAGTGGACACTTGGCGGCTCGATACAATGAGCAGTTCTTC. As protein: CASSGHLAARYNEQFF. This chain joins TRBV10-1 and TRBJ2-1; D is uncertain. The V and J ends lost 4 bases and 4 bases respectively, with 17 bases between them. CDR3 size: 16 residues. Looked up from germline, CDR1 is WNHNN and CDR2 is SYGVQD (reference sequence).

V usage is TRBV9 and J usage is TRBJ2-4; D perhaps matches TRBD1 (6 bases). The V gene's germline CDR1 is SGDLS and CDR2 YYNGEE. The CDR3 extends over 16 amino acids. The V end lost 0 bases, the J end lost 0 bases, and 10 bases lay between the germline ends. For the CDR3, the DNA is TGTGCCAGCAGCGTAGGCGGCAGGGGAGCCAAAAACATTCAGTACTTC. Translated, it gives CASSVGGRGAKNIQYF.

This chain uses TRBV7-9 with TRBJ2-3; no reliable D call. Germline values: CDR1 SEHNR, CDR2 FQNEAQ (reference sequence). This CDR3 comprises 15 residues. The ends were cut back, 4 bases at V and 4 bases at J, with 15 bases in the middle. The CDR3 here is CASSSDPQRSDTQYF. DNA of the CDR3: TGTGCCAGCAGCTCCGATCCTCAACGGTCAGATACGCAGTATTTT.

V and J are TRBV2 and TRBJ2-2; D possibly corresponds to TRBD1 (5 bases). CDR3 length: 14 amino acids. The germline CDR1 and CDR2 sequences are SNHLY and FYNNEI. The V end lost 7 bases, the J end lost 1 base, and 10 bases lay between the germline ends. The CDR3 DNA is TGTGCCAGCATGGGGCCCAGGAACACCGGGGAGCTGTTTTTT. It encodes CASMGPRNTGELFF. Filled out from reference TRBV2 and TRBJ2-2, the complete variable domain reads EPEVTQTPSHQVTQMGQEVILRCVPISNHLYFYWYRQILGQKVEFLVSFYNNEISEKSEIFDDQFSVERPDGSNFTLKIRSTKLEDSAMYFCASMGPRNTGELFFGEGSRLTVL.

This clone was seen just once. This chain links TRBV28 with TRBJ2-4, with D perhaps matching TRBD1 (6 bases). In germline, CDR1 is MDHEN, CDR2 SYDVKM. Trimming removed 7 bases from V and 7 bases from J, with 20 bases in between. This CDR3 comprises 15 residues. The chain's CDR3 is CASTEAQGNANIQYF. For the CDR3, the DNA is TGTGCCAGCACCGAAGCACAGGGAAATGCGAACATTCAGTACTTC.